This T cell receptor beta chain was profiled in a study of beta chain features in type 1 diabetes. This CDR3 comprises 13 residues. Germline V CDR1 and CDR2: SGHRS, YFSETQ. Trimming took 4 bases from V and 3 from J, leaving 10 bases between them. Notes on the study in general: Type 1 diabetes patients had TCRB CDR3s that were shorter (moderately but significantly so) in all four CD4+ subsets.

cDNA synthesis used the whole RNA isolate, giving expressed TCRB sequences. The table came from immunoSEQ multiplex PCR; TCRdb's copy has only in-frame clones and leaves some out. The sample consists of 350,000 or so clones, 15% to 20% of them appearing once. Regarding this clone: Its antigen is currently unknown. This specimen includes other DNA sequences encoding the same CDR3.

Material: naive CD4+ T cells from blood. The TCR was taken from a woman aged 18-35 years in good health. The chain combines TRBV5-1 with TRBJ2-5; tentative D call: TRBD2 (6 bases). The CDR3 sequence: CASSPSGEETQYF. The CDR3 DNA reads as TGCGCCAGCAGCCCTTCGGGGGAAGAGACCCAGTACTTC.